These 16 T cell receptor beta chains were all obtained from the same sample, sequenced in a study of blood T cells in healthy people across ages. It was with a sample-barcoded 5' primer and a J-beta primer mix that a second PCR of roughly 7 to 12 cycles was run. Via MiXCR, TCRdb re-called the 5' RACE reads, giving one row per CDR3 protein. This sample has 1.8 million or so distinct CDR3 sequences, with 39% found just once. The sequenced sample was blood. These receptors were obtained from a human donor in good health.

This clonotype has more than one count but fewer than ten. J is TRBJ2-7 and V is TRBV20-1; no firm D call. The V gene's germline CDR1 is DFQATT and CDR2 SNEGSKA (reference sequence). V was cut by 3 bases and J by 2 bases, with 11 bases left in between. CDR3 length equals 13 residues. The CDR3 sequence is CSASLISTYEQYF. The CDR3 bases are TGCAGTGCTAGTCTGATCAGTACCTACGAGCAGTACTTC.

This clonotype showed up just a few times. The rearrangement links TRBV7-2 to TRBJ2-1; no reliable D call. V was trimmed by 3 bases and J by 5 bases, leaving 11 bases between them. Germline values: CDR1 SGHTA, CDR2 FQGNSA. The CDR3 runs 14 residues. DNA for the CDR3: TGTGCCAGCAGCTTGATTGGCAGTAACAATGAGCAGTTCTTC. It codes for CASSLIGSNNEQFF.

V gene TRBV11-2 combines with J gene TRBJ1-2; 8 positions match TRBD1. The J segment lost 4 bases and the V segment lost 0 bases, leaving 4 bases of the junction unmatched. Germline lookup yields CDR1 SGHAT and CDR2 FQNNGV. The CDR3 is 15 residues long. The CDR3 nucleotides read TGTGCCAGCAGCTTAGAAGGACAGGGTACCTATGGCTACACCTTC. Protein product: CASSLEGQGTYGYTF.

The chain carries TRBV13 and TRBJ2-1; the match to TRBD2 covers 8 bases. CDR1 is PRHDT and CDR2 is FYEKMQ in the germline V gene (reference sequence). V lost 1 base to trimming and J lost 2 bases; unmatched junction nucleotides: 7. The CDR3 has 17 amino acids. CDR3 region: CASSLDRGGLTYNEQFF. As DNA, the CDR3 is TGTGCCAGCAGCTTAGATCGGGGGGGTCTTACCTACAATGAGCAGTTCTTC.

The chain uses TRBV7-3 and TRBJ2-3; 11 bases match TRBD2. This CDR3 comprises 19 residues. With V trimmed by 6 bases and J by 4 bases, 18 bases remained unmatched. The germline CDR1 and CDR2 sequences are SGHTA and FQGTGA. CDR3 sequence reads: CASSPQGRVAGGPSDTQYF. CDR3 coding DNA: TGTGCCAGCAGTCCTCAAGGACGGGTAGCGGGGGGGCCCTCAGATACGCAGTATTTT. The variable domain in full, with the rest retrieved from reference TRBV7-3 and TRBJ2-3, is GAGVSQTPSNKVTEKGKYVELRCDPISGHTALYWYRQSLGQGPEFLIYFQGTGAADDSGLPNDRFFAVRPEGSVSTLKIQRTERGDSAVYLCASSPQGRVAGGPSDTQYFGPGTRLTVL.

The CDR3 protein is CASSPNADYEQYF. CDR3 coding DNA: TGTGCCAGCTCACCAAATGCGGACTACGAGCAGTACTTC. V and J are TRBV18 and TRBJ2-7; D unclear. The CDR3 spans 13 residues. V was shortened by 2 bases and J by 3 bases, with 8 bases between the two germline ends. CDR1 and CDR2 (germline): KGHSH, LQKENI.

A few counts support this clonotype. This CDR3 reads CSASSGQDNSPLHF. In DNA form, the CDR3 reads TGCAGTGCTAGCTCGGGACAGGATAATTCACCCCTCCACTTT. The chain joins TRBV20-1 to TRBJ1-6; 8 bases are a match to TRBD1. The germline V gene has CDR1 DFQATT and CDR2 SNEGSKA (reference sequence). Trimming removed 3 bases from V and 5 bases from J; junction bases left unmatched: 3. The CDR3 has 14 residues.

A few counts support this clonotype. The chain links TRBV2 to TRBJ1-2, with D perhaps TRBD1 (5 bases). From germline, CDR1 is SNHLY and CDR2 FYNNEI. The V gene lost 7 bases and the J gene lost 3 bases, with 12 bases spanning the gap. The CDR3 is 13 amino acids. CDR3 in DNA: TGTGCCAGCACCTTCGGCAGGGACTATGGCTACACCTTC. The encoded protein is CASTFGRDYGYTF.

This clonotype was seen more than once but under ten times. J is TRBJ1-1 and V is TRBV12-5, with D unresolved. V was trimmed by 0 bases and J by 3 bases, leaving 14 bases between them. The CDR3 is made up of 16 amino acids. CDR1 and CDR2 from the germline V gene are LGHNT and FRNRAP. The CDR3 nucleotides are TGTGCTAGTGGTTTGGTAAACTCCGATTTGCACACTGAAGCTTTCTTT. This sequence encodes CASGLVNSDLHTEAFF.

A note on this clonotype: Given a much more abundant clone one base away, this may be a read error. V gene TRBV29-1 combines with J gene TRBJ2-6, with a tentative D call TRBD1 (5 bases). This CDR3 spans 13 amino acids. Germline CDR1 and CDR2: SQVTM and ANQGSEA. The CDR3 DNA is TGCAGCGTTGTGGTCTCTGGGGCCAACGTCCGGACTTTC. Amino acids: CSVVVSGANVRTF. The full variable domain, with the rest looked up from reference TRBV29-1 and TRBJ2-6, is SAVISQKPSRDICQRGTSLTIQCQVDSQVTMMFWYRQQPGQSLTLIATANQGSEATYESGFVIDKFPISRPNLTFSTLTVSNMSPEDSSIYLCSVVVSGANVRTFGAGSRLTVL.

For this clonotype: A much larger clone differs by one base, so this may be a read error. The chain is built from TRBV29-1 and TRBJ2-5; D is ambiguous. The germline CDR1 and CDR2 sequences are SQVTM and ANQGSEA. CDR3 size: 11 residues. The ends were cut back, 3 bases at V and 10 bases at J, with 12 bases in the middle. The CDR3 here is CSVEGCGDQYF. The CDR3 DNA sequence: TGCAGCGTTGAGGGGTGTGGGGACCAGTACTTC.

This clonotype occurred a few times. The rearrangement links TRBV4-2 to TRBJ2-7; D uncertain. Germline V CDR1 and CDR2: LGHNA, YNFKEQ. V was pared by 0 bases and J by 0 bases, with 9 bases between. The CDR3 loop spans 15 amino acids. The CDR3 sequence is CASSQEGYSSYEQYF. CDR3 DNA: TGTGCCAGCAGCCAAGAGGGTTACAGCTCCTACGAGCAGTACTTC.

This clonotype was detected only a few times. The chain recombines TRBV30 with TRBJ2-4, with D perhaps assigned TRBD1 or TRBD2 (6 bases each). Germline V gene sequence: CDR1 GTSNPN, CDR2 SVGIG (reference sequence). The length of the CDR3 is 16 residues. V lost 3 bases, J lost 0 bases, and 15 bases lay in between. The chain's CDR3 is CAWREQGLLAKNIQYF. The CDR3 coding sequence is TGTGCCTGGAGGGAACAGGGACTGCTAGCCAAAAACATTCAGTACTTC.

The rearrangement uses TRBV9 and TRBJ2-2; 8 positions match TRBD2. The V gene's germline CDR1 is SGDLS and CDR2 YYNGEE. The CDR3 sequence is 16 residues long. V was pared by 2 bases and J by 4 bases, with 7 bases of the junction left unmatched. The CDR3 spells CASSVLAGTTTGELFF. The CDR3 region has the DNA TGTGCCAGCAGCGTTTTAGCGGGGACGACCACCGGGGAGCTGTTTTTT.

Turning to this clonotype: One end of the junction is discordant with germline, which a read error may explain. The rearrangement uses TRBV29-1 and TRBJ2-3; D not certain. Looked up from germline, CDR1 is SQVTM and CDR2 is ANQGSEA. The CDR3 is 13 residues long. As DNA, the CDR3 is TGCAGCGTTGATTCTCTTGCACAAGATATGCAGTATTTT. It codes for CSVDSLAQDMQYF.

The chain is built from TRBV4-2 and TRBJ1-4; D might be TRBD1 (5 bases). The CDR3 covers 17 residues. Trimming removed 3 bases at V and 4 bases at J, with 18 bases between. CDR1 and CDR2 (germline): LGHNA, YNFKEQ. In DNA, the CDR3 is TGTGCCAGCAGCCACGCTCCGGAGGGGATCGATAATGAAAAACTGTTTTTT. This codes for CASSHAPEGIDNEKLFF.